Listed below are T cell receptor beta chains from one sample, sequenced in a study of read filtering for tumor transcriptome and immune sequencing. One entry per CDR3 protein results from TCRdb running MiXCR on the reads. The sample lists 12,000 to 15,000 distinct CDR3 sequences, roughly 22% seen once, with about 84% in the top ten. Sequences were obtained from a population of CD138-negative cells sorted from bone marrow. The receptors here all came from a donor at least 40 years old with multiple myeloma. Both conserved end residues are part of each CDR3. A D gene is named only where the DNA matches it firmly. Clone size, where shown, is once, few, many, or a class for clones that have expanded.

d_gene: -
j_gene: TRBJ1-1
abundance: few
v_gene: TRBV5-1
CDR3aa: CASSPLTDGAVLRF
CDR3nt: TGCGCCAGCAGCCCGTTAACGGACGGGGCGGTCCTCCGCTTT

d_gene: -
j_gene: TRBJ1-5
abundance: -
v_gene: TRBV18
CDR3aa: CASSRTWDQPQHF
CDR3nt: TGTGCCAGCTCACGGACATGGGATCAGCCCCAGCATTTT

d_gene: TRBD1
j_gene: TRBJ1-1
abundance: few
v_gene: TRBV14
CDR3aa: CASSQVTGVYTEAFF
CDR3nt: TGTGCCAGCAGCCAAGTGACAGGGGTTTACACTGAAGCTTTCTTT

d_gene: -
j_gene: TRBJ1-2
abundance: -
v_gene: TRBV12-3/TRBV12-4
CDR3aa: CASSPHSAAGPTYGYTF
CDR3nt: TGTGCCAGCAGCCCTCATTCTGCGGCGGGCCCCACCTATGGCTACACCTTC

d_gene: -
j_gene: TRBJ2-1
abundance: many
v_gene: TRBV9
CDR3aa: CASSVRAGVIYNEQFF
CDR3nt: TGTGCCAGCAGCGTACGGGCAGGGGTTATCTACAATGAGCAGTTCTTC

d_gene: TRBD1
j_gene: TRBJ2-4
abundance: -
v_gene: TRBV5-1
CDR3aa: CVSSLGQWGIQYF
CDR3nt: TGCGTCAGCAGCCTGGGACAGTGGGGCATTCAGTATTTC

d_gene: -
j_gene: TRBJ2-3
abundance: few
v_gene: TRBV12-5
CDR3aa: CASGFGDTQYF
CDR3nt: TGTGCTAGTGGTTTTGGGGATACGCAGTATTTT

d_gene: -
j_gene: TRBJ2-2
abundance: -
v_gene: TRBV7-9
CDR3aa: CASSFPGGPSTGELFF
CDR3nt: TGTGCCAGCAGCTTTCCCGGGGGACCCAGCACCGGGGAGCTGTTTTTT

d_gene: -
j_gene: TRBJ2-5
abundance: -
v_gene: TRBV20-1
CDR3aa: CSAVHPGTHQETQYF
CDR3nt: TGCAGTGCTGTACACCCGGGGACTCACCAAGAGACCCAGTACTTC

d_gene: -
j_gene: TRBJ2-2
abundance: few
v_gene: TRBV5-6
CDR3aa: CASTLSGHSNTGELFF
CDR3nt: TGTGCCAGCACCCTCTCGGGACATTCGAACACCGGGGAGCTGTTTTTT

d_gene: -
j_gene: TRBJ1-3
abundance: -
v_gene: TRBV14
CDR3aa: CASSLSTGRGLYSGNTIYF
CDR3nt: TGTGCCAGCAGCCTCTCAACGGGACGCGGACTTTACTCTGGAAACACCATATATTTT

d_gene: TRBD2
j_gene: TRBJ2-1
abundance: many
v_gene: TRBV20-1
CDR3aa: CSAREDAGGGPLGLGEQFF
CDR3nt: TGCAGTGCTAGAGAAGACGCGGGAGGAGGCCCACTAGGGCTGGGTGAGCAGTTCTTC

d_gene: -
j_gene: TRBJ2-1
abundance: many
v_gene: TRBV5-4
CDR3aa: CASSSGGHQIYNEQFF
CDR3nt: TGTGCCAGCAGCTCTGGAGGGCACCAGATCTACAATGAGCAGTTCTTC

d_gene: -
j_gene: TRBJ2-5
abundance: many
v_gene: TRBV12-5
CDR3aa: CASGGMGETQYF
CDR3nt: TGTGCTAGTGGGGGAATGGGGGAGACCCAGTACTTC

d_gene: -
j_gene: TRBJ1-5
abundance: -
v_gene: TRBV30
CDR3aa: CAWTGNSNQPQHF
CDR3nt: TGTGCCTGGACCGGTAATAGCAATCAGCCCCAGCATTTT

d_gene: TRBD1
j_gene: TRBJ1-1
abundance: many
v_gene: TRBV10-2
CDR3aa: CASTRQGASTEAFF
CDR3nt: TGCGCCAGCACCCGACAGGGGGCAAGCACTGAAGCTTTCTTT

d_gene: -
j_gene: TRBJ2-1
abundance: many
v_gene: TRBV21-1
CDR3aa: CATRGGPYASSYNEQFF
CDR3nt: TGTGCCACCAGGGGGGGCCCCTACGCCAGCTCCTACAATGAGCAGTTCTTC

d_gene: TRBD1
j_gene: TRBJ2-6
abundance: many
v_gene: TRBV7-3
CDR3aa: CASSYSPVASGTGASGANVLTF
CDR3nt: TGTGCCAGCAGCTACTCCCCAGTAGCGTCGGGGACAGGGGCCTCTGGGGCCAACGTCCTGACTTTC

d_gene: TRBD1
j_gene: TRBJ2-3
abundance: many
v_gene: TRBV7-9
CDR3aa: CASSFEGASDADTQYF
CDR3nt: TGTGCCAGCAGCTTTGAGGGGGCGTCCGACGCAGATACGCAGTATTTT

d_gene: TRBD1
j_gene: TRBJ2-5
abundance: many
v_gene: TRBV18
CDR3aa: CASSPGTDQETQYF
CDR3nt: TGTGCCAGCTCACCCGGGACAGACCAAGAGACCCAGTACTTC

d_gene: TRBD2
j_gene: TRBJ2-3
abundance: -
v_gene: TRBV29-1
CDR3aa: CSITGLGGRSDTQYF
CDR3nt: TGCAGCATTACCGGTCTGGGCGGGAGGTCAGATACGCAGTATTTT

d_gene: -
j_gene: TRBJ1-1
abundance: few
v_gene: TRBV30
CDR3aa: CAWRISGYTEAFF
CDR3nt: TGTGCCTGGAGAATATCAGGGTACACTGAAGCTTTCTTT

d_gene: -
j_gene: TRBJ2-2
abundance: few
v_gene: TRBV3-1
CDR3aa: CASSQSVSAGELFF
CDR3nt: TGTGCCAGCAGCCAATCCGTTAGTGCCGGGGAGCTGTTTTTT

d_gene: -
j_gene: TRBJ2-5
abundance: many
v_gene: TRBV7-9
CDR3aa: CASRGAGHQETQYF
CDR3nt: TGTGCCAGCCGGGGGGCGGGCCACCAAGAGACCCAGTACTTC

d_gene: TRBD2
j_gene: TRBJ2-3
abundance: -
v_gene: TRBV4-1
CDR3aa: CASSQERASGISTDTQYF
CDR3nt: TGCGCCAGCAGCCAAGAGCGGGCTAGCGGGATTAGCACAGATACGCAGTATTTT

d_gene: TRBD2
j_gene: TRBJ2-1
abundance: -
v_gene: TRBV29-1
CDR3aa: CSVAGRAEPRQFF
CDR3nt: TGCAGCGTTGCCGGGAGGGCCGAACCACGGCAGTTCTTC

d_gene: TRBD2
j_gene: TRBJ2-5
abundance: -
v_gene: TRBV29-1
CDR3aa: CSALKAGAETQYF
CDR3nt: TGCAGCGCCTTAAAAGCGGGGGCAGAGACCCAGTACTTC

d_gene: -
j_gene: TRBJ2-5
abundance: few
v_gene: TRBV7-2
CDR3aa: CASSNLPGSQETQYF
CDR3nt: TGTGCCAGCAGCAACCTCCCGGGCAGCCAAGAGACCCAGTACTTC

d_gene: -
j_gene: TRBJ2-1
abundance: many
v_gene: TRBV12-3/TRBV12-4
CDR3aa: CASSLDEAGQRNEQFF
CDR3nt: TGTGCCAGCAGTTTAGATGAAGCGGGCCAACGAAATGAGCAGTTCTTC

d_gene: -
j_gene: TRBJ2-1
abundance: -
v_gene: TRBV14
CDR3aa: CASSQRDSQFF
CDR3nt: TGTGCCAGCAGCCAAAGGGACTCTCAGTTCTTC

d_gene: TRBD1
j_gene: TRBJ2-7
abundance: -
v_gene: TRBV7-2
CDR3aa: CASSPTGTGMYKQYF
CDR3nt: TGTGCCAGCAGCCCGACCGGGACAGGGATGTACAAGCAGTACTTC